Described below is a single T cell receptor (beta chain) sequence and its context. This specimen belongs to a study of blood T cell repertoires in COVID-19. Study overall: Some COVID-19 samples were acute and others convalescent; all came from the United States, Italy and Spain. PBMCs, B-cell-depleted T cells, or T cells were the source of the cDNA or gDNA that made up the material.

Germline CDR1 is SGHRS and CDR2 is YFSETQ. There are 15 residues in the CDR3. V lost 2 bases, J lost 4 bases, and 6 bases stayed unmatched. In the authors' methods: Scientists estimated how many nucleated cells there were by amplifying reference gene primers. Method: immunoSEQ multiplex PCR; TCRdb's copy keeps in-frame clones and lacks some. That table gives V, J and clone size, and the DNA gave D and trimming. Among under 200,000 clones, around nine tenths were seen once, and the ten largest hold 20% to 25%. The chain recombines TRBV5-1 with TRBJ1-1, with 9 bases matching TRBD1. What was sequenced was peripheral blood. The sequence was collected from a man aged 55-75 years with active or convalescent COVID-19. The CDR3 is CASSLQGAEVTEAFF. CDR3 DNA sequence: TGCGCCAGCAGCTTACAGGGGGCTGAGGTCACTGAAGCTTTCTTT.